The 16 T cell receptor beta chains below come from one sample, sequenced in a study of human T cells and chemical hapten exposure. The time point here: pre-sensitization, week 0. Described treatment: therapeutic diphenylcyclopropenone sensitization with weekly scalp DPC. Each CDR3 protein gets one entry after TCRdb re-called the RACE reads with MiXCR. This sample has approximately 320,000 distinct CDR3 sequences, with 5% to 6.5% found just once. Sequencing used whole blood, obtained in connection with sensitization to the hapten diphenylcyclopropenone (DPC). These receptors all stem from a woman between 18 and 30 years old with alopecia areata. Some clones in this sample may be carry-over from other donors' samples.

This clonotype was found a few times. The CDR3 loop is CSASQRGLSTDTQYF. The CDR3 coding sequence is TGCAGTGCTAGTCAGCGGGGGCTCAGCACAGATACGCAGTATTTT. The chain carries TRBV20-1 and TRBJ2-3, with TRBD2 identical over 8 bases. The germline V gene has CDR1 DFQATT and CDR2 SNEGSKA (reference sequence). The CDR3 consists of 15 residues. The trim removed 3 bases at V and 0 bases at J, leaving 5 bases unmatched.

This clonotype was found many times. The chain employs TRBV2 and TRBJ1-6; D is unresolved. The ends were cut back, 3 bases at V and 10 bases at J, with 4 bases in the middle. The CDR3 consists of 11 residues. Germline values: CDR1 SNHLY, CDR2 FYNNEI. The DNA of the CDR3 is TGTGCCAGCAGTGAGAGGTCACCCCTCCACTTT. Protein product: CASSERSPLHF.

This clonotype came up a few times. This chain links TRBV9 with TRBJ1-6; D gene ambiguous. The ends were cut back, 4 bases at V and 8 bases at J, with 13 bases in the middle. CDR3 size: 14 residues. Germline CDR1 is SGDLS and CDR2 is YYNGEE. DNA for the CDR3: TGTGCCAGCAGCCCCCTTTTGGAGGATTCACCCCTCCACTTT. Translation: CASSPLLEDSPLHF.

There are many counts of this clonotype. This rearrangement joins TRBV12-3 or TRBV12-4 to TRBJ1-1; no clear D. Trimming pared 5 bases from V and 0 bases from J, leaving 16 bases between. The CDR3 is 16 amino acids. CDR3 nucleotides: TGTGCCAGCAGTCCAGAACTCCCTCCCGTGAACACTGAAGCTTTCTTT. Translation gives CASSPELPPVNTEAFF.

The chain carries TRBV3-1 and TRBJ1-6, with TRBD1 matching 8 bases. CDR1 and CDR2 from the germline V gene are LGHDT and YNNKEL (reference sequence). CDR3 length: 14 amino acids. Unmatched junction bases numbered 0, after V lost 2 bases and J lost 6 bases. The CDR3 region has the DNA TGTGCCAGCAGCCAAACAGGGGGTAATTCACCCCTCCACTTT. Amino acid sequence: CASSQTGGNSPLHF. Drawing the rest from reference TRBV3-1 and TRBJ1-6, the complete variable domain is DTAVSQTPKYLVTQMGNDKSIKCEQNLGHDTMYWYKQDSKKFLKIMFSYNNKELIINETVPNRFSPKSPDKAHLNLHINSLELGDSAVYFCASSQTGGNSPLHFGNGTRLTVT.

This clonotype was counted many times. J is TRBJ1-1 and V is TRBV29-1; tentatively, D is TRBD1 (6 bases). Trimming cost V 6 bases and J 0 bases, with 11 bases left between them. Looked up from germline, CDR1 is SQVTM and CDR2 is ANQGSEA. The CDR3 extends over 13 amino acids. Here the CDR3 DNA reads TGCAGCGTGACAGGTCAAATGAACACTGAAGCTTTCTTT. It yields the protein CSVTGQMNTEAFF.

This clonotype was counted only a few times. The CDR3 reads CASSQVTGGDQPQHF. CDR3 sequence (DNA): TGTGCCAGCAGTCAAGTTACAGGGGGAGATCAGCCCCAGCATTTT. The V call is TRBV28, the J call TRBJ1-5; 8 bases map to TRBD1. The germline V gene encodes CDR1 MDHEN and CDR2 SYDVKM. The CDR3 covers 15 residues. V lost 5 bases, J lost 5 bases, and 8 bases stayed unmatched.

This clonotype was observed a handful of times. The CDR3 DNA follows: TGTGCCAGCACCCAACAGCCGGGACAGGGCCAGGAAGGCTACACCTTC. Protein product: CASTQQPGQGQEGYTF. The V gene is TRBV2, the J gene TRBJ1-2, with 9 bases lining up with TRBD1. J lost 8 bases, V lost 7 bases, and 17 bases had no gene match. Germline CDR1 is SNHLY and CDR2 is FYNNEI. This CDR3 is 16 amino acids long. Supplemented by reference TRBV2 and TRBJ1-2, the full variable domain reads EPEVTQTPSHQVTQMGQEVILRCVPISNHLYFYWYRQILGQKVEFLVSFYNNEISEKSEIFDDQFSVERPDGSNFTLKIRSTKLEDSAMYFCASTQQPGQGQEGYTFGSGTRLTVV.

This clonotype was seen repeatedly, ten times or more. CDR3 nucleotides: TGTGCCAGCAGCTTAGCGCCGGCGGCCCAAGAGACCCAGTACTTC. It is translated as CASSLAPAAQETQYF. The rearrangement joins TRBV7-2 to TRBJ2-5; D is uncertain. The CDR3 is 15 amino acids. CDR1 is SGHTA, CDR2 FQGNSA, per germline. The V and J ends lost 0 bases and 1 base respectively, with 9 bases between them.

This clonotype was detected many times. The chain carries TRBV7-6 and TRBJ2-5, with 16 bases identical to TRBD2. CDR1 is SGHVS and CDR2 is FNYEAQ in the germline V gene. V was pared by 5 bases and J by 1 base, with 4 bases of the junction left unmatched. The CDR3 has 17 amino acids. The CDR3 here is CASSRGTSGGAQETQYF. Written as DNA, the CDR3 is TGTGCCAGCAGCCGCGGGACTAGCGGGGGGGCCCAAGAGACCCAGTACTTC.

V gene TRBV20-1 combines with J gene TRBJ1-3; no reliable D call. Germline V gene data show CDR1 as DFQATT and CDR2 as SNEGSKA (reference sequence). Trimming stripped 3 bases from V and 4 bases from J, with 13 bases between. The CDR3 totals 14 residues. The CDR3 DNA reads TGCAGTGCTAGTGAGGGAGCTCGGGGAAACACCATATATTTT. Translating gives CSASEGARGNTIYF.

The table lists this clonotype with a few counts. The chain uses TRBV10-3 and TRBJ2-1; D is possibly TRBD1 or TRBD2 (6 bases each). The CDR3 runs 16 residues. V was pared by 0 bases and J by 0 bases, with 9 bases between. CDR1 and CDR2 (germline): ENHRY, SYGVKD. The CDR3 loop reads CAISESWGASYNEQFF. In nucleotides, the CDR3 is TGTGCCATCAGTGAGTCTTGGGGGGCCTCCTACAATGAGCAGTTCTTC.

In its sample, this clonotype was seen a few times. This rearrangement joins TRBV7-2 to TRBJ2-6; D gene ambiguous. Trimming took off 11 bases at V and 0 bases at J, with 8 bases between the two ends. Germline V gene sequence: CDR1 SGHTA, CDR2 FQGNSA. There are 13 residues in the CDR3. In nucleotides, the CDR3 is TGTGCCTGCGTCAGCTCTGGGGCCAACGTCCTGACTTTC. Translated, it gives CACVSSGANVLTF.

This clonotype was counted between two and nine times. The rearrangement uses TRBV5-1 and TRBJ2-5, with 9 bases lining up with TRBD1. Germline V lookup: CDR1 SGHRS, CDR2 YFSETQ. Trimming at V came to 3 bases and at J to 4 bases, leaving 7 bases not matched to a gene. The CDR3 loop spans 15 amino acids. CDR3 region: CASSSTGGFVETQYF. The DNA for the CDR3 is TGCGCCAGCAGCTCGACAGGGGGTTTCGTAGAGACCCAGTACTTC.

This clonotype occurred many times. The chain carries TRBV6-6 and TRBJ1-5; 7 bases map to TRBD1. Per the germline V gene, CDR1 is MNHNY and CDR2 is SVGAGI (reference sequence). The CDR3 is made up of 17 amino acids. V trimming: 0 bases; J trimming: 1 base; junction bases outside the gene matches: 6. The CDR3 reads CASSYSPGQRSNQPQHF. In DNA, the CDR3 is TGTGCCAGCAGTTACTCTCCGGGACAGCGGAGCAATCAGCCCCAGCATTTT.

The sample holds many counts of this clonotype. The chain combines TRBV29-1 with TRBJ2-7, with 8 bases matching TRBD1. Per the germline V gene, CDR1 is SQVTM and CDR2 is ANQGSEA. The V and J ends lost 3 bases and 6 bases, in that order; junction bases with no gene match: 7. There are 13 residues in the CDR3. The CDR3 protein is CSVDTGGNREQYF. CDR3 nucleotide sequence: TGCAGCGTTGATACAGGGGGTAATCGCGAGCAGTACTTC.